Each of the 10 T cell receptor beta chains below was sequenced from the same sample in a study of blood T cell repertoires in COVID-19. Generated by immunoSEQ multiplex PCR, the TCRdb table keeps only in-frame clones and is missing some. The sample lists under 95,000 clones; 70% to 90% were seen once. Sequencing was done on a sample of peripheral blood. The receptor set was obtained from a man aged 50 to 59 with COVID-19, enrolled during active disease.

The chain uses TRBV7-8 and TRBJ1-5; possibly TRBD1 for D (5 bases). The CDR3 runs 16 residues. V was shortened by 5 bases and J by 6 bases, with 20 bases between the two germline ends. Germline V lookup: CDR1 SGHVS, CDR2 FQNEAQ. The CDR3 protein is CASSQERAGRSQPQHF. The CDR3 region has the DNA TGTGCCAGCAGCCAAGAAAGAGCAGGGAGGAGTCAGCCCCAGCATTTT.

The chain has TRBV2 and TRBJ1-6; TRBD1 matches at 9 bases. Trimming at V came to 6 bases and at J to 7 bases, leaving 7 bases not matched to a gene. This CDR3 contains 15 residues. In germline, CDR1 is SNHLY, CDR2 FYNNEI. CDR3 coding DNA: TGTGCCAGCAGACCGGGACAGGGCCCAAATTCACCCCTCCACTTT. Protein sequence: CASRPGQGPNSPLHF.

The J gene is TRBJ1-1, the V gene TRBV18, with D unclear. Per the germline V gene, CDR1 is KGHSH and CDR2 is LQKENI. V shed 1 base and J shed 4 bases, with 7 bases lying between them. The CDR3 spans 13 residues. CDR3 nucleotides: TGTGCCAGCTCACCACGTGCGGGCACTGAAGCTTTCTTT. Translation gives CASSPRAGTEAFF.

V gene TRBV6-5 combines with J gene TRBJ2-2; 7 bases agree with TRBD2. Trimming at V came to 8 bases and at J to 5 bases, leaving 8 bases not matched to a gene. This CDR3 is built from 14 residues. Germline V gene lookup returns CDR1 MNHEY and CDR2 SVGAGI. CDR3 residues: CASGLGVGTGELFF. The CDR3 DNA reads as TGTGCCAGCGGACTAGGAGTGGGGACCGGGGAGCTGTTTTTT.

This chain joins TRBV11-2 and TRBJ2-7; TRBD2 aligns across 13 bases. The CDR3 has 14 residues. V lost 8 bases and J lost 5; bases outside the gene matches: 6. Looked up from germline, CDR1 is SGHAT and CDR2 is FQNNGV. This CDR3 is CASSRTSGSNEQYF. Here the CDR3 DNA reads TGTGCCAGCTCAAGGACTAGCGGGAGCAACGAGCAGTACTTC.

The chain is built from TRBV28 and TRBJ1-2; D is undetermined. Germline V gene data show CDR1 as MDHEN and CDR2 as SYDVKM. CDR3 length: 12 residues. The V gene lost 6 bases and the J gene lost 11 bases, with 16 bases spanning the gap. The CDR3 here is CASRPPGGGYTF. DNA of the CDR3: TGTGCCAGCAGACCTCCGGGAGGCGGGTACACCTTC.

This sequence joins TRBV2 and TRBJ1-1, with TRBD1 matching 11 bases. The CDR3 runs to 14 residues. Germline values: CDR1 SNHLY, CDR2 FYNNEI. The V segment lost 6 bases and the J segment 10 bases; nucleotides outside the gene matches: 10. The CDR3 region has the DNA TGTGCCAGCAGAATAGGGACAGGGGGGTCGTCAGCTTTCTTT. Its translation is CASRIGTGGSSAFF.

The J gene is TRBJ2-1, the V gene TRBV7-9; 7 nucleotides match TRBD1. In germline, CDR1 is SEHNR, CDR2 FQNEAQ (reference sequence). Germline trimming cut 6 bases from V and 3 bases from J; bases unmatched to any gene: 11. The CDR3 is 16 residues long. CDR3 region: CASRRLQGKDYNEQFF. The CDR3 coding sequence is TGTGCCAGCAGACGACTACAGGGGAAAGACTACAATGAGCAGTTCTTC.

This clone was counted only a few times. The chain joins TRBV7-2 to TRBJ2-7; TRBD1 might be the D (6 bases). V was cut by 4 bases and J by 7 bases, with 11 bases left in between. The CDR3 consists of 12 residues. In germline, CDR1 is SGHTA, CDR2 FQGNSA. The CDR3 nucleotides are TGTGCCAGCAGCTCGTACACAGGGGAGCAGTACTTC. It encodes CASSSYTGEQYF. Combining the CDR3 with reference TRBV7-2 and TRBJ2-7 gives the whole variable domain GAGVSQSPSNKVTEKGKDVELRCDPISGHTALYWYRQSLGQGLEFLIYFQGNSAPDKSGLPSDRFSAERTGGSVSTLTIQRTQQEDSAVYLCASSSYTGEQYFGPGTRLTVT.

The J gene is TRBJ1-1, the V gene TRBV29-1; D not certain. Germline assignment: CDR1 SQVTM and CDR2 ANQGSEA. Trimming took off 5 bases at V and 1 base at J, with 14 bases between the two ends. This CDR3 is built from 14 residues. For the CDR3, the DNA is TGCAGCGTTCCTAACGCCGGGTCGAACACTGAAGCTTTCTTT. It specifies CSVPNAGSNTEAFF.